A single T cell receptor (beta chain) is shown here with its context. No antigen is known for it. The entry originates in a study of CD8+ T cells in alopecia areata. Study results and limitations: Tofacitinib significantly reduced both scalp clonality and expanded CD8+ clones among the top 100. Many expanded lesional clones persisted during tofacitinib (in both scalp and blood). With just one nonresponder, it is still uncertain whether baseline CD8+ expansion relates to response.

The germline V gene has CDR1 SQVTM and CDR2 ANQGSEA. With 2 bases removed from V and 4 bases from J, the gap between germline ends came to 6 bases. CDR3 length: 11 residues. After isolation, RNA underwent reverse transcription to generate cDNA as the sequencing template. Produced via immunoSEQ multiplex PCR; TCRdb's table is partial and in-frame only. There are 130,000 or so clones in the sample; 86% occur only once, and roughly 13% lies in the top ten. Documented treatment: oral pan-JAK inhibitor, 5-10 mg twice daily. In alopecia areata patients, both lesional scalp punch biopsies and peripheral blood were collected.

The sequence came from a human donor with alopecia areata. The starting material was CD8+ T cells sorted from blood, obtained at week 4, from a patient treated with tofacitinib. The chain couples TRBV29-1 to TRBJ2-7; the D is unclear. Written as DNA, the CDR3 is TGCAGCGTTGAAATTCAGTACGAGCAGTACTTC. Translated: CSVEIQYEQYF.